The 8 T cell receptor beta chains below were found in one sample sequenced in a study of siplizumab effects on memory and regulatory T cells (dated by TCRdb to the late 2010s). The library was made by the immunoSEQ multiplex PCR assay. TCRdb took over this immuneACCESS table, retaining in-frame rearrangements with V and J assigned. Such tables are incomplete; in checked studies, under half of the missing clones stem from an unresolved V gene, and the remainder is unexplained. Within this sample are 62,000 or so clones, with less than 85% of them counted one time only. 3.5% to 4% of the sample is in the top ten clones. Material for sequencing was memory CD4+ T cells sorted from blood. The cell subset or site label, read with the paper, signifies: unstimulated CD4+ memory T cells. The receptors here all came from a human donor in good health.

Concerning this clone: Other nucleotide sequences in the sample specify the same CDR3. The genes are TRBV10-1 and TRBJ2-2, with no clear D. This CDR3 spans 15 amino acids. The V and J ends lost 2 bases and 1 base respectively, with 8 bases between them. CDR1 WNHNN and CDR2 SYGVQD come from the germline V gene (reference sequence). The DNA of the CDR3 is TGCGCCAGCAGTGAGGGCACAGTGAACACCGGGGAGCTGTTTTTT. It codes for CASSEGTVNTGELFF.

This chain links TRBV11-2 with TRBJ2-3, with a possible D match to TRBD2 (5 bases). Trimming pared 5 bases from V and 8 bases from J, leaving 8 bases between. This CDR3 contains 11 residues. Per germline, CDR1 SGHAT and CDR2 FQNNGV. The CDR3 is CASSPRGTQYF. The CDR3 nucleotides read TGTGCCAGCAGCCCTCGGGGTACGCAGTATTTT.

The V and J genes are TRBV19 and TRBJ2-3; D ambiguous. The V gene's germline CDR1 is LNHDA and CDR2 SQIVND (reference sequence). The CDR3 covers 13 residues. V dropped 7 bases and J dropped 5 bases, with 13 bases sitting between them. The CDR3 sequence is CASNSAAGDTQYF. CDR3 DNA sequence: TGTGCCAGTAATTCGGCCGCAGGAGATACGCAGTATTTT. Full variable domain (missing parts from reference TRBV19 and TRBJ2-3): DGGITQSPKYLFRKEGQNVTLSCEQNLNHDAMYWYRQDPGQGLRLIYYSQIVNDFQKGDIAEGYSVSREKKESFPLTVTSAQKNPTAFYLCASNSAAGDTQYFGPGTRLTVL.

The sample holds a few counts of this clone. The V and J genes are TRBV28 and TRBJ2-7; D gene ambiguous. The germline V gene encodes CDR1 MDHEN and CDR2 SYDVKM. CDR3 length equals 11 residues. The germline V and J ends were trimmed by 6 bases and 3 bases, with 6 bases remaining between them. The CDR3 coding sequence is TGTGCCAGCAGCTCGTTCTACGAGCAGTACTTC. It translates to CASSSFYEQYF.

This chain links TRBV5-1 with TRBJ1-1; perhaps TRBD1 as D (6 bases). The V and J ends lost 4 bases and 4 bases respectively, with 14 bases between them. Germline V lookup: CDR1 SGHRS, CDR2 YFSETQ. The CDR3 loop spans 14 amino acids. DNA for the CDR3: TGCGCCAGCAGCCGAAACAGGGACGGCACTGAAGCTTTCTTT. This encodes CASSRNRDGTEAFF.

This clone was seen a few times. This chain links TRBV6-6 with TRBJ1-2; D is possibly TRBD1 (5 bases). Germline V gene lookup returns CDR1 MNHNY and CDR2 SVGAGI (reference sequence). The CDR3 runs to 13 residues. The V gene lost 5 bases and the J gene lost 5 bases, with 12 bases spanning the gap. The CDR3 is CASSDTQDYGYTF. The CDR3 DNA reads TGTGCCAGCAGTGACACACAGGATTATGGCTACACCTTC.

The V gene is TRBV29-1, the J gene TRBJ1-2; 10 positions match TRBD1. CDR3 size: 14 residues. Germline CDR1 is SQVTM and CDR2 is ANQGSEA. The V gene end was trimmed by 6 bases and the J gene end by 1 base; junction bases not matched to a gene: 5. The chain's CDR3 is CSVETGGDNYGYTF. The DNA for the CDR3 is TGCAGCGTGGAGACAGGGGGCGATAACTATGGCTACACCTTC.

CDR3 coding DNA: TGCGCCAGCAGCCAAGTAGCGGGAGCGGGCACAGATACGCAGTATTTT. Its translation is CASSQVAGAGTDTQYF. This rearrangement joins TRBV4-1 to TRBJ2-3, with 9 bases aligning to TRBD2. Germline values: CDR1 MGHRA, CDR2 YSYEKL. The CDR3 is made up of 16 amino acids. V lost 1 base and J lost 1; bases outside the gene matches: 3.